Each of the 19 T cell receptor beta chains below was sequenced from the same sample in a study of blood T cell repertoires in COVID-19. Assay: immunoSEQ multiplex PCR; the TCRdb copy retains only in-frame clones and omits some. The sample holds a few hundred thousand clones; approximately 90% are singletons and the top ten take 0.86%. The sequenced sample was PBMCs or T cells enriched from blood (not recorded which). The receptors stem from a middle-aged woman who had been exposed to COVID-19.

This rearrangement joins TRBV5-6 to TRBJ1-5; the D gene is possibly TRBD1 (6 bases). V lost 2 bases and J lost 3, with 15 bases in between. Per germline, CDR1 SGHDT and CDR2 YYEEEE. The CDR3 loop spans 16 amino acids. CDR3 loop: CASSFFLTGYNQPQHF. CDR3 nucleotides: TGTGCCAGCAGCTTCTTTTTGACAGGATACAATCAGCCCCAGCATTTT.

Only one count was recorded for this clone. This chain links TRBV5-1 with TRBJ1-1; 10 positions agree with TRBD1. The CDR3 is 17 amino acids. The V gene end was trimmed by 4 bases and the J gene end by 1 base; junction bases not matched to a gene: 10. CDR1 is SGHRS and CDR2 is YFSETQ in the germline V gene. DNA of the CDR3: TGCGCCAGCAGCCCGACAGGGGGCGCGCCGGCGAACACTGAAGCTTTCTTT. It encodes CASSPTGGAPANTEAFF.

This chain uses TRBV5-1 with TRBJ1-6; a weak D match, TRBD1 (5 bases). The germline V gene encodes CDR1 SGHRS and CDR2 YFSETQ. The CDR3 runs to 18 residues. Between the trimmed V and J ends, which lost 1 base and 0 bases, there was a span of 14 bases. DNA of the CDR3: TGCGCCAGCAGCTTGAAGGGGATGGGCAGCTCCTATAATTCACCCCTCCACTTT. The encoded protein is CASSLKGMGSSYNSPLHF.

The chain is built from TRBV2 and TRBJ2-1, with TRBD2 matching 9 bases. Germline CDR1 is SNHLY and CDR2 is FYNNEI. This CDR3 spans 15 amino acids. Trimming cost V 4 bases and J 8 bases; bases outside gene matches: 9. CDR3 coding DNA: TGTGCCAGCAGTGCCCGCGGCGGGGGGGCATATGAGCAGTTCTTC. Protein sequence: CASSARGGGAYEQFF. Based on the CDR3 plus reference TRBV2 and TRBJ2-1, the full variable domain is EPEVTQTPSHQVTQMGQEVILRCVPISNHLYFYWYRQILGQKVEFLVSFYNNEISEKSEIFDDQFSVERPDGSNFTLKIRSTKLEDSAMYFCASSARGGGAYEQFFGPGTRLTVL.

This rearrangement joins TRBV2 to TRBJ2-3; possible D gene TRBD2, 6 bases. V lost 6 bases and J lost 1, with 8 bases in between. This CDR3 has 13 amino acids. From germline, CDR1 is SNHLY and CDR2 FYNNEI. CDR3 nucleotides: TGTGCCAGCAGGAGGGAGGGCACAGATACGCAGTATTTT. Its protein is CASRREGTDTQYF.

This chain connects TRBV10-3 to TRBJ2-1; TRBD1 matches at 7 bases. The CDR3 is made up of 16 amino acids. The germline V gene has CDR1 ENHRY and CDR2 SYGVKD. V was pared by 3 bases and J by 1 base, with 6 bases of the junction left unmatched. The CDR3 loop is CAISDEGGGSYNEQFF. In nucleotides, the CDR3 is TGTGCCATCAGTGATGAAGGGGGCGGATCCTACAATGAGCAGTTCTTC.

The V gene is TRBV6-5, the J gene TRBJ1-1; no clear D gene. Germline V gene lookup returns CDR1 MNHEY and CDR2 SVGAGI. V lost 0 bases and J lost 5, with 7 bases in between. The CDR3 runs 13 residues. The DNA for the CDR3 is TGTGCCAGCAGTTACTCCTTACAAACTGAAGCTTTCTTT. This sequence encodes CASSYSLQTEAFF.

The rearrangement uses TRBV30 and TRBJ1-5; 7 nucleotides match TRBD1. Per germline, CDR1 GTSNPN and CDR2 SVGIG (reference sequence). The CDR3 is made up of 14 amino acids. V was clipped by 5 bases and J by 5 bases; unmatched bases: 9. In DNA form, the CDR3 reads TGTGCCTGGTCCGCAGGGGGTAGGGATCAGCCCCAGCATTTT. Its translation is CAWSAGGRDQPQHF.

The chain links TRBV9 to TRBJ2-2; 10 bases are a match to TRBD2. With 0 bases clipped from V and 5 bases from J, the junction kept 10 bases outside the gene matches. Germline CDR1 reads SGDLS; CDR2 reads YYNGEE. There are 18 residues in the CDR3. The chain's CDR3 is CASSVATASGSGTGELFF. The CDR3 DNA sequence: TGTGCCAGCAGCGTAGCTACGGCTAGCGGGAGTGGAACCGGGGAGCTGTTTTTT.

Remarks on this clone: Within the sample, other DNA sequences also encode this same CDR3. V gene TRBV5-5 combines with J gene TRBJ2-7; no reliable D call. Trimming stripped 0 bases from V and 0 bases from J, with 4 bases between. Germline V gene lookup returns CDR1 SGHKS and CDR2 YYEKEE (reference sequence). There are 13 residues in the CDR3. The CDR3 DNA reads TGTGCCAGCAGCTTGGTCAGCTCCTACGAGCAGTACTTC. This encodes CASSLVSSYEQYF.

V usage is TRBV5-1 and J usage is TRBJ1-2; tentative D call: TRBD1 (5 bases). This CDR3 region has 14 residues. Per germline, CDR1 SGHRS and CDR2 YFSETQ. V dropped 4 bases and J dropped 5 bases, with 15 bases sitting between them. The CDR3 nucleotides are TGCGCCAGCAGCACCGGACGGGGGGAATATGGCTACACCTTC. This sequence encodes CASSTGRGEYGYTF.

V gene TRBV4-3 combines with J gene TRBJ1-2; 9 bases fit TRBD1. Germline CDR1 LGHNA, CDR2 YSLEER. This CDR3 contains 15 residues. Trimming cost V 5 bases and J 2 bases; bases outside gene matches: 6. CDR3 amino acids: CASSNRGLGNYGYTF. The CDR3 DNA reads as TGCGCCAGCAGCAACAGGGGGCTAGGAAACTATGGCTACACCTTC.

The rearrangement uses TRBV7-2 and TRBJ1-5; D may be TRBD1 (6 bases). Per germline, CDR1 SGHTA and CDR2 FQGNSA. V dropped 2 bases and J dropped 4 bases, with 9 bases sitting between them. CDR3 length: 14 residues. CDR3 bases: TGTGCCAGCAGCTTAACAGGGATGAATCAGCCCCAGCATTTT. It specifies CASSLTGMNQPQHF.

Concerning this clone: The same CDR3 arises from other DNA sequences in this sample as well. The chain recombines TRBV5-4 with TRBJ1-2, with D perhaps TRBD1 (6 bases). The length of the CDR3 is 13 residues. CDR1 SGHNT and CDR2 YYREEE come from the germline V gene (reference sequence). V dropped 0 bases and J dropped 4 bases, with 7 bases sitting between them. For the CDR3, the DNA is TGTGCCAGCAGCTTGGACAGGGTCTATGGCTACACCTTC. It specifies CASSLDRVYGYTF.

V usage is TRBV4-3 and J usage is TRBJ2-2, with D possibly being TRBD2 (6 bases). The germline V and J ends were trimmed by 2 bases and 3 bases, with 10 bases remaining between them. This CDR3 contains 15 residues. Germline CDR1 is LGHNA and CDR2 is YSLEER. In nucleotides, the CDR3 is TGCGCCAGCAGCCAACGCAGGGAGGACACCGGGGAGCTGTTTTTT. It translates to CASSQRREDTGELFF.

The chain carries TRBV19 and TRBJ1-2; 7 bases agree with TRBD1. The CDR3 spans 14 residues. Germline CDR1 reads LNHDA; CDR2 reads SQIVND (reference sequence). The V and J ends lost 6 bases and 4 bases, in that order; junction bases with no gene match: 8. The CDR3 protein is CASSTLTGTYGYTF. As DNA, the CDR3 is TGTGCCAGTAGCACTCTGACAGGGACCTATGGCTACACCTTC.

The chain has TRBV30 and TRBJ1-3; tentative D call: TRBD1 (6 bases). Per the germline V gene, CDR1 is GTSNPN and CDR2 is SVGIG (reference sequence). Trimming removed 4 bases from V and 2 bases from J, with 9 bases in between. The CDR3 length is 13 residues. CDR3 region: CAWTPGAGNTIYF. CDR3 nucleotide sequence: TGTGCCTGGACCCCAGGGGCTGGAAACACCATATATTTT.

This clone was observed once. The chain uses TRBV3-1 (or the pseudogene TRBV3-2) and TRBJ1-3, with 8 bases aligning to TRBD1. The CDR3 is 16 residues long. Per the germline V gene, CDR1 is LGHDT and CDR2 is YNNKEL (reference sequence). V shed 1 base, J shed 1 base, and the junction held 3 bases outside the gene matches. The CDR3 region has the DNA TGTGCCAGCAGCCAAGGGACAGGGCTGTCTGGAAACACCATATATTTT. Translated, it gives CASSQGTGLSGNTIYF.

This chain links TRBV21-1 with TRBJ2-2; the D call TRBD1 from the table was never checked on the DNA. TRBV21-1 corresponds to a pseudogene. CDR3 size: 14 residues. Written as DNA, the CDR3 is TGTGCCAGCAGCAGACGGACAGGGGCCGGGGAGCTGTTTTTT. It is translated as CASSRRTGAGELFF.